This TCR beta chain was found in a study of shared clonotypes between healthy human individuals. General study findings and limits: An effect of sequencing depth on clonotype sharing among donors was expected.

TCRdb's copy holds only in-frame clones and misses some; the assay was immunoSEQ multiplex PCR. The table lists fewer than 700,000 clones, roughly 79% of them singletons. The CDR3 is made up of 16 amino acids. CDR1 KGHSH and CDR2 LQKENI come from the germline V gene. With 0 bases clipped from V and 7 bases from J, the junction kept 11 bases outside the gene matches. Remarks on this clone: Its antigen remains unknown.

Sequencing was carried out using PBMCs. The J gene is TRBJ2-7, the V gene TRBV18; 8 nucleotides align to TRBD2. This clonotype was obtained from a woman between 40 and 55 years old in good health. Some clones in this sample may be carry-over from other donors' samples. Written as DNA, the CDR3 is TGTGCCAGCTCACCACCGCTGGCGGGAGGTGCGGGGGAGCAGTACTTC. Translated, it gives CASSPPLAGGAGEQYF.